The 13 T cell receptor beta chains listed next were all sequenced from one sample in a study of T cell responses to AZD1222 COVID-19 vaccine. TCRdb keeps only in-frame clones here, not all; method: immunoSEQ multiplex PCR. The data show about 94,000 clones, 90% seen once. The material was peripheral blood, obtained on day 0 of AZD1222 vaccination. All receptors derive from an adult in good health.

This chain connects TRBV7-8 to TRBJ2-5; 7 positions agree with TRBD1. The V gene end was trimmed by 4 bases and the J gene end by 4 bases; junction bases not matched to a gene: 6. Per the germline V gene, CDR1 is SGHVS and CDR2 is FQNEAQ. CDR3 length: 14 amino acids. The CDR3 region is CASSYDRVTETQYF. DNA of the CDR3: TGTGCCAGCAGCTACGACAGGGTCACAGAGACCCAGTACTTC. Full variable domain (outside the CDR3, taken from reference TRBV7-8 and TRBJ2-5): GAGVSQSPRYKVAKRGQDVALRCDPISGHVSLFWYQQALGQGPEFLTYFQNEAQLDKSGLPSDRFFAERPEGSVSTLKIQRTQQEDSAVYLCASSYDRVTETQYFGPGTRLLVL.

V and J are TRBV6-5 and TRBJ2-7, with D tentatively TRBD1 (5 bases). The germline V gene has CDR1 MNHEY and CDR2 SVGAGI. This CDR3 region has 14 residues. The V end was cut by 10 bases, the J end by 3 bases, with 19 bases between. CDR3 protein: CATPQGARVYEQYF. In DNA form, the CDR3 reads TGTGCCACGCCGCAAGGGGCTAGGGTCTACGAGCAGTACTTC.

The CDR3 nucleotides are TGCGCCAGTAGGGACAGCCGCTCCTACGAGCAGTACTTC. It encodes CASRDSRSYEQYF. The chain couples TRBV5-1 to TRBJ2-7; 7 bases are a match to TRBD1. Germline CDR1 is SGHRS and CDR2 is YFSETQ. Germline trimming cut 8 bases from V and 0 bases from J; bases unmatched to any gene: 5. This CDR3 contains 13 residues.

In DNA, the CDR3 is TGTGCCAGCAGCGTAACCCCAACGGAGACCCAGTACTTC. This gives the protein CASSVTPTETQYF. This rearrangement joins TRBV9 to TRBJ2-5; D unresolved. In germline, CDR1 is SGDLS, CDR2 YYNGEE. Trimming took 1 base from V and 5 from J, leaving 9 bases between them. The CDR3 runs to 13 residues.

The rearrangement uses TRBV18 and TRBJ1-3; D unresolved. Germline V gene sequence: CDR1 KGHSH, CDR2 LQKENI. This CDR3 is 17 amino acids long. The germline V and J ends were trimmed by 4 bases and 1 base, with 17 bases remaining between them. The CDR3 DNA is TGTGCCAGCTCACTGTCTGCGGGCGACGGTTCTGGAAACACCATATATTTT. Protein: CASSLSAGDGSGNTIYF.

This clone showed up just once. The chain has TRBV27 and TRBJ2-3; a possible D gene is TRBD2 (6 bases). Germline CDR1 reads MNHEY; CDR2 reads SMNVEV (reference sequence). The CDR3 consists of 16 residues. V was clipped by 3 bases and J by 2 bases, with 15 bases between them. CDR3 sequence (DNA): TGTGCCAGCAGTTTTTCGTGGCGGGATACCACAGATACGCAGTATTTT. As protein: CASSFSWRDTTDTQYF.

As to this clone: A read error may produce the germline difference seen at one junction end. The chain links TRBV19 to TRBJ2-1, with 11 bases fitting TRBD2. The CDR3 has 16 amino acids. Germline V CDR1 and CDR2: LNHDA, SQIVND (reference sequence). The chain's CDR3 is CASRIAGGSSYNEQFF. In nucleotides, the CDR3 is TGTGCCAGTAGAATAGCGGGGGGGAGCTCCTACAATGAGCAGTTCTTC.

The chain couples TRBV5-3 to TRBJ1-1; D is undetermined. TRBV5-3 is sorted into the ORF group, with uncertain function. The length of the CDR3 is 13 residues. V was pared by 0 bases and J by 2 bases, with 5 bases between. This CDR3 is CARSLASNTEAFF. The DNA for the CDR3 is TGTGCCAGAAGCTTGGCCAGCAACACTGAAGCTTTCTTT.

The rearrangement uses TRBV18 and TRBJ1-6; TRBD1 agrees at 7 bases. Trimming took 0 bases from V and 7 from J; bases not matched to a gene: 3. Germline V gene lookup returns CDR1 KGHSH and CDR2 LQKENI. This CDR3 has 15 amino acids. For the CDR3, the DNA is TGTGCCAGCTCACCACCGGGGACAGAGAATTCACCCCTCCACTTT. Its translation is CASSPPGTENSPLHF.

V usage is TRBV3-1 (or the pseudogene TRBV3-2) and J usage is TRBJ1-1, with 8 bases matching TRBD1. Germline V lookup: CDR1 LGHDT, CDR2 YNNKEL (reference sequence). This CDR3 has 15 amino acids. V shed 1 base, J shed 5 bases, and the junction held 6 bases outside the gene matches. The CDR3 loop is CASSQGGQGGTEAFF. The CDR3 nucleotides are TGTGCCAGCAGCCAAGGAGGACAGGGTGGAACTGAAGCTTTCTTT.

The chain is built from TRBV12-5 and TRBJ1-6, with D uncertain. Trimming removed 2 bases at V and 6 bases at J, with 14 bases between. The CDR3 has 16 residues. CDR1 and CDR2 (germline): LGHNT, FRNRAP. In nucleotides, the CDR3 is TGTGCTAGTGGTTTGTTGGCTCTATGGGGTAATTCACCCCTCCACTTT. This encodes CASGLLALWGNSPLHF.

The V call is TRBV5-1, the J call TRBJ1-4; TRBD1 matches at 7 bases. Germline V lookup: CDR1 SGHRS, CDR2 YFSETQ. V lost 4 bases and J lost 0; bases outside the gene matches: 6. This CDR3 region has 16 residues. The CDR3 is CASSKTGTATNEKLFF. CDR3 in DNA: TGCGCCAGCAGCAAAACCGGGACAGCAACTAATGAAAAACTGTTTTTT.

This chain connects TRBV5-1 to TRBJ1-1; weak D call: TRBD1 (5 bases). The CDR3 covers 17 residues. CDR1 is SGHRS and CDR2 is YFSETQ in the germline V gene. Trimming pared 5 bases from V and 5 bases from J, leaving 25 bases between. CDR3 amino acids: CASRQRPVQGAGTEAFF. DNA for the CDR3: TGCGCCAGCAGACAGAGACCAGTTCAGGGTGCGGGAACTGAAGCTTTCTTT.